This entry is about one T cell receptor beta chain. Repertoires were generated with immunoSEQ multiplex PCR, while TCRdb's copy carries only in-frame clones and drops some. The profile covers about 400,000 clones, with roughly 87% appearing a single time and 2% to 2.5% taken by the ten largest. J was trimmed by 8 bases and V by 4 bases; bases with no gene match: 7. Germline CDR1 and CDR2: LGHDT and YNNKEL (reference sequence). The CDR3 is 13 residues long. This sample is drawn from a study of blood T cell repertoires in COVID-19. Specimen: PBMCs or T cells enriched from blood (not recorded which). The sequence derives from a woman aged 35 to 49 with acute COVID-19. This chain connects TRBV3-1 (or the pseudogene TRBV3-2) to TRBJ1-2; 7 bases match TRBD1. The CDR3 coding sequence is TGTGCCAGCAGCCCAAGACAGGGTAGAGGCTACACCTTC. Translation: CASSPRQGRGYTF.